The sample holds a few counts of the clone carrying this TCR beta chain. The antigen is not known. This entry is derived from a study of T-cell reconstitution after alpha-beta-depleted transplantation in children. Study-level findings and limits: Surviving recipient cells, namely T cells and thymic progenitors, were the source of high day-60 TCRbeta diversity in some patients. At around two months after transplant, the alpha-beta T cells were reportedly derived from several hundred expanded clones that came from non-depleted graft cells. T cells produced anew were the main source of T-cell counts and diversity one year after transplant.

Unique molecular identifiers tagged the TCRbeta library. TCRdb recomputed calls from the PCR reads with MiXCR, one row per CDR3 protein. This table has hundreds of thousands of distinct CDR3 sequences, approximately 15% appearing once. V lost 0 bases, J lost 3 bases, and 5 bases stayed unmatched. The CDR3 covers 16 residues. CDR1 SGHDN and CDR2 FVKESK come from the germline V gene. This sequence originates from a male patient under 18 who had a stem cell transplant for acute lymphoblastic leukemia, so the T cells may come from the graft donor. The chain joins TRBV14 to TRBJ2-1; 7 nucleotides line up with TRBD2. This specimen consisted of PBMCs, mostly from graft donor cells, obtained 360 days after TCRalphabeta/CD19-depleted stem cell transplant. DNA of the CDR3: TGTGCCAGCAGCCAAGATGTGGGACTATACTACAATGAGCAGTTCTTC. It translates to CASSQDVGLYYNEQFF.